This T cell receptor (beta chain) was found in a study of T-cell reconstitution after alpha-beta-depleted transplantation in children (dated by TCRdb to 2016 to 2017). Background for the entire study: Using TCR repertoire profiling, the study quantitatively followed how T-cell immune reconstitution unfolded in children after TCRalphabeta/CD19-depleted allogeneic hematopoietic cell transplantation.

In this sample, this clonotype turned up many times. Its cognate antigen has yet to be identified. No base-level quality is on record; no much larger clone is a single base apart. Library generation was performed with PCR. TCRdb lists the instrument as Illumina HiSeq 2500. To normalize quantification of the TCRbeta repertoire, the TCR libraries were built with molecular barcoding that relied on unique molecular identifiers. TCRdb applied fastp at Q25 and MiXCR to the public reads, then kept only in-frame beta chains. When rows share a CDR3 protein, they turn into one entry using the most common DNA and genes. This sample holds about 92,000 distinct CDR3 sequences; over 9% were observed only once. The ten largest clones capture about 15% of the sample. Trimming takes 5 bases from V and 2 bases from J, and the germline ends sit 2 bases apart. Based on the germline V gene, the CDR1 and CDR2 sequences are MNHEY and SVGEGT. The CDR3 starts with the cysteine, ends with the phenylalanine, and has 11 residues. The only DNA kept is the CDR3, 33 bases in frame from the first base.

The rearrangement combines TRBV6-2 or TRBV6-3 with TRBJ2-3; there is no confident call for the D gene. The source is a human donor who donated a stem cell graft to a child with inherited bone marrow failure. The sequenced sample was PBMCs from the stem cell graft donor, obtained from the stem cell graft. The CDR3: CASSHTDTQYF. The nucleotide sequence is TGTGCCAGCAGTCACACAGATACGCAGTATTTT.